What follows are 9 T cell receptor beta chains derived from one specimen sequenced in a study of T-cell memory formation after mild COVID-19 (dated by TCRdb to about 2021). Library preparation was by 5' RACE. This sample was sequenced with an Illumina NovaSeq 6000. The public sequencing data were trimmed at Q25 with fastp and processed into clonotypes with MiXCR by TCRdb, which kept only in-frame beta chains. When rows share a CDR3 protein, they turn into one entry using the most common DNA and genes. The sample table contains about 190,000 distinct CDR3 sequences; only one count was recorded for about a fifth of them. The top ten clones comprise about 21% of the sample. The material sequenced was PBMCs or a T cell subset sorted from them (not recorded which). The receptors shown here come from an adult woman who had mild COVID-19 (a few samples of this study predate the infection). The sample titles of this study are shuffled in the database, so cell type and time point are left out; the donor was told from shared clones.

This clonotype was seen a few times. CDR3 in DNA: TGTGCCAGCAGGGGCAGGAATGGCTACACCTTC. Protein: CASRGRNGYTF. The chain couples TRBV27 to TRBJ1-2; D is ambiguous. The CDR3 loop spans 11 amino acids. Trimming shortened V by 6 bases and J by 6 bases, and 8 bases separated the two germline ends. The V gene's germline CDR1 is MNHEY and CDR2 SMNVEV (reference sequence).

This clonotype was counted only a few times. The rearrangement joins TRBV12-3 or TRBV12-4 to TRBJ1-5; maybe TRBD1 (6 bases). The length of the CDR3 is 15 residues. The germline V and J ends were trimmed by 3 bases and 9 bases, with 18 bases remaining between them. The CDR3: CASSFSGRGEGPQHF. CDR3 nucleotides: TGTGCCAGCAGTTTTAGTGGCAGGGGTGAAGGGCCCCAGCATTTT.

This clonotype was recorded a few times. The chain has TRBV18 and TRBJ2-7; D is unclear. The V gene lost 3 bases and the J gene lost 5 bases, with 17 bases spanning the gap. Germline V gives CDR1 KGHSH, CDR2 LQKENI. This CDR3 is built from 15 residues. The CDR3 DNA sequence: TGTGCCAGCTCACCGGGCTACCCCGCCGGTAACGAGCAGTACTTC. This codes for CASSPGYPAGNEQYF.

V usage is TRBV29-1 and J usage is TRBJ2-1; 9 positions match TRBD2. The ends lost 1 base at V and 0 bases at J; junction bases unmatched: 13. The CDR3 spans 19 residues. CDR1 and CDR2 from the germline V gene are SQVTM and ANQGSEA. CDR3 nucleotide sequence: TGCAGCGTTGAAGGTTTTGCCCTAGCGGGACTTTACTCCTACAATGAGCAGTTCTTC. It encodes CSVEGFALAGLYSYNEQFF.

J is TRBJ2-5 and V is TRBV20-1; 7 bases fit TRBD1. Germline V gene data show CDR1 as DFQATT and CDR2 as SNEGSKA (reference sequence). The junction had 20 bases not matched to a gene; V was cut back by 5 bases and J by 5 bases. The CDR3 length is 17 residues. The CDR3 DNA follows: TGCAGTGCTCCCGTCTACACCGGGACAGCGACCTCGGAGACCCAGTACTTC. The encoded protein is CSAPVYTGTATSETQYF.

This clonotype came up a few times. V and J are TRBV9 and TRBJ2-1, with 13 bases identical to TRBD2. Losses at the gene ends were 1 base for V and 3 bases for J; bases not matched to a gene: 4. The germline gives CDR1 SGDLS, CDR2 YYNGEE. This CDR3 is 17 amino acids long. This CDR3 is CASSVPLAGGHYNEQFF. CDR3 DNA: TGTGCCAGCAGCGTACCACTAGCGGGGGGGCACTACAATGAGCAGTTCTTC.

A few counts support this clonotype. Possible read error: a much larger clone is one base away. The chain uses TRBV7-9 and TRBJ1-1; 7 bases line up with TRBD1. The CDR3 contains 14 residues. Trimming took 5 bases from V and 0 from J; bases not matched to a gene: 3. Per the germline V gene, CDR1 is SEHNR and CDR2 is FQNEAQ (reference sequence). In DNA, the CDR3 is TGTGCCAGCAGCCCCGGGACAGTGAACACTGAAGCTTTCTTT. Encoded protein: CASSPGTVNTEAFF.

This clonotype showed up many times. The gene calls are TRBV4-3 and TRBJ2-7; 12 positions match TRBD2. The CDR3 extends over 15 amino acids. Germline V gives CDR1 LGHNA, CDR2 YSLEER. V shed 1 base and J 2 bases; nucleotides not matched to a gene: 0. The CDR3 DNA follows: TGCGCCAGCAGCCAAGGGACTAGCGGGACCTACGAGCAGTACTTC. Translating gives CASSQGTSGTYEQYF.

This sequence joins TRBV7-9 and TRBJ1-1, with D perhaps TRBD1 (5 bases). V shed 3 bases and J shed 3 bases, with 17 bases lying between them. The CDR3 contains 16 residues. Germline V gene data show CDR1 as SEHNR and CDR2 as FQNEAQ (reference sequence). The DNA of the CDR3 is TGTGCCAGCAGCTTGGCGAAAGGAGGGGAGGACACTGAAGCTTTCTTT. It encodes CASSLAKGGEDTEAFF.